These 13 T cell receptor beta chains were all obtained from the same sample, sequenced in a study of OX40 agonist ivuxolimab in advanced cancers. Assay used: immunoSEQ multiplex PCR; TCRdb lists only in-frame clones, some missing. The repertoire has some 80,000 clones, 84% of them found once; the top ten carry 25%. The sample here was CD4+ or CD8+ T cells sorted from blood, taken in a trial of the OX40 agonist ivuxolimab. The source is an adult with an advanced solid tumor such as melanoma, head and neck, liver or kidney cancer.

J is TRBJ1-5 and V is TRBV28, with D maybe TRBD1 (5 bases). Germline CDR1 MDHEN, CDR2 SYDVKM. V lost 3 bases, J lost 1 base, and 7 bases lay in between. This CDR3 is 14 amino acids long. CDR3 sequence: CASSFPGSNQPQHF. CDR3 DNA sequence: TGTGCCAGCAGTTTCCCAGGGAGCAATCAGCCCCAGCATTTT.

This clone was counted once. The chain uses TRBV12-5 and TRBJ1-2, with no clear D. This CDR3 is built from 14 residues. V shed 2 bases and J shed 5 bases, with 12 bases lying between them. Per the germline V gene, CDR1 is LGHNT and CDR2 is FRNRAP. The DNA for the CDR3 is TGTGCTAGTGGTTTGTCCCGGGTGTTATATGGCTACACCTTC. Translated, it gives CASGLSRVLYGYTF.

V usage is TRBV19 and J usage is TRBJ1-5; a weak D match, TRBD1 (5 bases). This CDR3 spans 15 amino acids. CDR1 LNHDA and CDR2 SQIVND come from the germline V gene (reference sequence). Trimming removed 3 bases at V and 4 bases at J, with 13 bases between. As DNA, the CDR3 is TGTGCCAGTAGTATCGGCAGGGAGGAGAATCAGCCCCAGCATTTT. Its translation is CASSIGREENQPQHF.

The chain has TRBV7-7 and TRBJ2-2; 13 bases map to TRBD2. V lost 4 bases to trimming and J lost 5 bases; unmatched junction nucleotides: 13. Germline CDR1 and CDR2: SSHAT and FNYEAQ (reference sequence). This CDR3 has 19 amino acids. DNA for the CDR3: TGTGCCAGCAGCTCACTTGTACCCGGACTAGCGGGAGATACCGGGGAGCTGTTTTTT. Protein product: CASSSLVPGLAGDTGELFF.

On this clone itself: A junction end diverges from the germline sequence, so it may reflect a read error. The V gene is TRBV11-3, the J gene TRBJ2-7; tentatively, D is TRBD1 (6 bases). Per the germline V gene, CDR1 is SGHNT and CDR2 is YENEEA. The CDR3 consists of 15 residues. CDR3 sequence reads: CASSLDGTNYYEQYF. CDR3 nucleotides: TGTGCCAGCAGCCTAGACGGGACAAACTATTACGAGCAGTACTTC.

The rearrangement uses TRBV9 and TRBJ2-5; D gene unclear. Trimming left V 0 bases short and J 5 bases short, with 11 bases between. Germline V gene data show CDR1 as SGDLS and CDR2 as YYNGEE. The CDR3 covers 14 residues. CDR3 sequence: CASSVASQGETQYF. The CDR3 coding sequence is TGTGCCAGCAGCGTAGCGTCACAAGGGGAGACCCAGTACTTC.

The chain has TRBV7-2 and TRBJ2-5, with TRBD2 matching over 15 bases. Looked up from germline, CDR1 is SGHTA and CDR2 is FQGNSA. The CDR3 length is 16 residues. V was pared by 1 base and J by 7 bases, with 4 bases of the junction left unmatched. Here the CDR3 DNA reads TGTGCCAGCAGCTTAGGGACTAGCGGGGGGGCCGTGACCCAGTACTTC. It yields the protein CASSLGTSGGAVTQYF.

This rearrangement joins TRBV6-1 to TRBJ2-7, with TRBD1 matching over 8 bases. Germline trimming cut 7 bases from V and 3 bases from J; bases unmatched to any gene: 5. The CDR3 is 13 residues long. Looked up from germline, CDR1 is MNHNS and CDR2 is SASEGT. The CDR3 spells CASIPGGNYEQYF. CDR3 DNA: TGTGCCAGCATACCAGGGGGCAACTACGAGCAGTACTTC.

The CDR3: CASSSPGQSNYGYTF. CDR3 in DNA: TGTGCCAGCAGTTCCCCCGGACAGTCTAACTATGGCTACACCTTC. The chain uses TRBV28 and TRBJ1-2; D might be TRBD1 (6 bases). The germline V gene encodes CDR1 MDHEN and CDR2 SYDVKM. Trimming took off 4 bases at V and 0 bases at J, with 12 bases between the two ends. This CDR3 is 15 amino acids long.

The J gene is TRBJ1-1, the V gene TRBV5-1; perhaps TRBD1 as D (6 bases). The CDR3 sequence is 15 residues long. The germline V and J ends were trimmed by 1 base and 5 bases, with 15 bases remaining between them. Germline V gene sequence: CDR1 SGHRS, CDR2 YFSETQ. The CDR3 is CASSLSSTGRTEAFF. The CDR3 region has the DNA TGCGCCAGCAGCTTGTCCTCGACAGGTCGAACTGAAGCTTTCTTT.

The gene calls are TRBV28 and TRBJ2-7, with D perhaps matching TRBD1 (5 bases). The CDR3 has 14 amino acids. V lost 3 bases to trimming and J lost 3 bases, with 12 bases between them. Germline CDR1 and CDR2: MDHEN and SYDVKM. For the CDR3, the DNA is TGTGCCAGCAGTTTTTTAGAACAGGTCTACGAGCAGTACTTC. Translated: CASSFLEQVYEQYF. The variable domain in full, with the rest retrieved from reference TRBV28 and TRBJ2-7, is DVKVTQSSRYLVKRTGEKVFLECVQDMDHENMFWYRQDPGLGLRLIYFSYDVKMKEKGDIPEGYSVSREKKERFSLILESASTNQTSMYLCASSFLEQVYEQYFGPGTRLTVT.

This chain links TRBV4-2 with TRBJ2-7; D may match TRBD1 or TRBD2 (5 bases each). The length of the CDR3 is 14 residues. The germline CDR1 and CDR2 sequences are LGHNA and YNFKEQ. V lost 3 bases to trimming and J lost 3 bases, with 12 bases between them. The CDR3 DNA reads TGTGCCAGCAGCCACCGGGACGGGTTCTACGAGCAGTACTTC. Translation gives CASSHRDGFYEQYF.

This clone showed up just a few times. The chain couples TRBV2 to TRBJ1-1; 7 positions agree with TRBD1. Germline V gives CDR1 SNHLY, CDR2 FYNNEI. The CDR3 totals 13 residues. The junction had 7 bases not matched to a gene; V was cut back by 6 bases and J by 6 bases. In DNA, the CDR3 is TGTGCCAGCAGACTGACAGGGACTGCTGAAGCTTTCTTT. Translating it yields CASRLTGTAEAFF. Filled out from reference TRBV2 and TRBJ1-1, the complete variable domain reads EPEVTQTPSHQVTQMGQEVILRCVPISNHLYFYWYRQILGQKVEFLVSFYNNEISEKSEIFDDQFSVERPDGSNFTLKIRSTKLEDSAMYFCASRLTGTAEAFFGQGTRLTVV.